One sample yielded the 31 T cell receptor beta chains listed below, sequenced in a study of blood T cell repertoires in COVID-19. Method: immunoSEQ multiplex PCR; TCRdb's copy keeps in-frame clones and lacks some. This table has fewer than 500,000 clones, 87% appearing once. The specimen was PBMCs or T cells enriched from blood (not recorded which). All receptors derive from a young man who had recovered from COVID-19.

The chain carries TRBV5-4 and TRBJ2-7; 8 positions agree with TRBD2. Germline values: CDR1 SGHNT, CDR2 YYREEE (reference sequence). V lost 2 bases, J lost 0 bases, and 10 bases stayed unmatched. The CDR3 has 17 amino acids. The CDR3 DNA follows: TGTGCCAGCAGCTTCGGGACTAGTCTACCTCTCTCCTACGAGCAGTACTTC. Its translation: CASSFGTSLPLSYEQYF.

The genes are TRBV5-4 and TRBJ1-1; D gene unclear. The V end lost 3 bases, the J end lost 4 bases, and 10 bases lay between the germline ends. CDR3 length equals 13 residues. The germline V gene encodes CDR1 SGHNT and CDR2 YYREEE (reference sequence). CDR3 sequence: CASSSIVRTEAFF. In nucleotides, the CDR3 is TGTGCCAGCAGCTCGATAGTTCGCACTGAAGCTTTCTTT.

The chain joins TRBV19 to TRBJ1-5, with 9 positions matching TRBD1. The trim removed 10 bases at V and 2 bases at J, leaving 6 bases unmatched. There are 14 residues in the CDR3. Looked up from germline, CDR1 is LNHDA and CDR2 is SQIVND (reference sequence). CDR3 residues: CATKTGGGNQPQHF. The CDR3 coding sequence is TGTGCCACCAAGACAGGGGGTGGCAATCAGCCCCAGCATTTT. Supplemented by reference TRBV19 and TRBJ1-5, the full variable domain reads DGGITQSPKYLFRKEGQNVTLSCEQNLNHDAMYWYRQDPGQGLRLIYYSQIVNDFQKGDIAEGYSVSREKKESFPLTVTSAQKNPTAFYLCATKTGGGNQPQHFGDGTRLSIL.

This rearrangement joins TRBV20-1 to TRBJ1-1; D might be TRBD1 (5 bases). Trimming took 3 bases from V and 5 from J, leaving 16 bases between them. The length of the CDR3 is 14 residues. Germline V gene data show CDR1 as DFQATT and CDR2 as SNEGSKA (reference sequence). This CDR3 reads CSASRRALGTEAFF. Here the CDR3 DNA reads TGCAGTGCTAGTCGCAGGGCCCTCGGGACTGAAGCTTTCTTT.

The CDR3 spells CASSYDRTGGSYEQYF. The CDR3 bases are TGTGCCAGCAGTTACGATCGTACAGGGGGCTCCTACGAGCAGTACTTC. The chain recombines TRBV6-2 or TRBV6-3 with TRBJ2-7; 8 bases line up with TRBD1. The germline V gene encodes CDR1 MNHEY and CDR2 SVGEGT. This CDR3 region has 16 residues. Trimming at V came to 2 bases and at J to 0 bases, leaving 6 bases not matched to a gene.

J is TRBJ2-7 and V is TRBV21-1; TRBD2 is taken as the D call from the table, unchecked against the DNA. TRBV21-1 is assigned pseudogene status. The CDR3 length is 16 residues. The CDR3: CASSHDRDWSSYEQYF. Written as DNA, the CDR3 is TGTGCCAGCAGTCACGACCGGGACTGGAGCTCCTACGAGCAGTACTTC.

The chain carries TRBV25-1 and TRBJ2-3; 9 bases agree with TRBD2. Germline V gives CDR1 MGHDK, CDR2 SYGVNS. V trimming: 2 bases; J trimming: 0 bases; junction bases outside the gene matches: 6. The CDR3 length is 17 residues. For the CDR3, the DNA is TGTGCCAGCAGTGAACTAGCGGGGCTACCTAGCACAGATACGCAGTATTTT. It encodes CASSELAGLPSTDTQYF.

The rearrangement joins TRBV3-1 (or the pseudogene TRBV3-2) to TRBJ1-5; unclear D gene. There are 15 residues in the CDR3. V was clipped by 2 bases and J by 0 bases, with 8 bases between them. Germline loops: CDR1 LGHDT, CDR2 YNNKEL (reference sequence). The chain's CDR3 is CASSQSEISNQPQHF. The CDR3 nucleotides read TGTGCCAGCAGCCAATCGGAGATTAGCAATCAGCCCCAGCATTTT.

J is TRBJ1-5 and V is TRBV7-2; 7 bases map to TRBD1. Germline V gene sequence: CDR1 SGHTA, CDR2 FQGNSA. The length of the CDR3 is 16 residues. V was pared by 5 bases and J by 5 bases, with 12 bases of the junction left unmatched. The CDR3 loop reads CASSPGMTGTHQPQHF. The CDR3 DNA sequence: TGTGCCAGCAGCCCGGGGATGACAGGGACTCATCAGCCCCAGCATTTT.

The chain combines TRBV29-1 with TRBJ1-2, with 7 bases matching TRBD1. The CDR3 is made up of 14 amino acids. V gave up 1 base and J gave up 4 bases; unmatched junction bases: 6. Germline-derived CDR1 and CDR2 are SQVTM and ANQGSEA. CDR3: CSVEVDRASYGYTF. The DNA for the CDR3 is TGCAGCGTTGAAGTCGACAGGGCTTCCTATGGCTACACCTTC.

The genes are TRBV7-8 and TRBJ2-2, with 7 nucleotides matching TRBD1. Germline V CDR1 and CDR2: SGHVS, FQNEAQ. V shed 5 bases and J 5 bases; nucleotides not matched to a gene: 8. The CDR3 totals 15 residues. The CDR3 protein is CASSPDRANTGELFF. CDR3 sequence (DNA): TGTGCCAGCAGCCCCGACAGGGCCAATACCGGGGAGCTGTTTTTT.

The chain carries TRBV19 and TRBJ1-2; no reliable D call. This CDR3 region has 16 residues. CDR1 is LNHDA, CDR2 SQIVND, per germline (reference sequence). Trimming stripped 6 bases from V and 8 bases from J, with 25 bases between. CDR3 in amino acids: CASRDGEAAPGEGYTF. DNA of the CDR3: TGTGCCAGTAGGGATGGAGAGGCAGCTCCCGGGGAAGGCTACACCTTC.

The V and J genes are TRBV19 and TRBJ2-1; 10 nucleotides match TRBD2. The CDR3 loop spans 18 amino acids. The germline gives CDR1 LNHDA, CDR2 SQIVND (reference sequence). V dropped 8 bases and J dropped 0; count of bases not matched to a gene: 13. The CDR3: CASGAGLAGVISYNEQFF. The CDR3 DNA reads as TGTGCCAGTGGTGCCGGGCTAGCGGGGGTCATCTCCTACAATGAGCAGTTCTTC.

This clone appeared a single time. The chain links TRBV10-3 to TRBJ2-3; 7 bases map to TRBD2. The length of the CDR3 is 16 residues. Germline V gene data show CDR1 as ENHRY and CDR2 as SYGVKD. J gave up 1 base and V 2 bases, and 6 bases lay outside the gene matches. CDR3 coding DNA: TGTGCCATCAGTGAGCCCCTAGCGGAGGGCACAGATACGCAGTATTTT. Translating gives CAISEPLAEGTDTQYF.

This sequence joins TRBV5-4 and TRBJ1-6; D ambiguous. V shed 1 base and J shed 9 bases, with 11 bases lying between them. From germline, CDR1 is SGHNT and CDR2 YYREEE (reference sequence). The CDR3 loop spans 14 amino acids. In DNA, the CDR3 is TGTGCCAGCAGCTTGAGTACCAGTCCTTCACCCCTCCACTTT. Translating gives CASSLSTSPSPLHF.

The chain is built from TRBV12-3 or TRBV12-4 and TRBJ2-7; possibly TRBD2 for D (6 bases). The V and J ends lost 5 bases and 0 bases respectively, with 8 bases between them. CDR3 length equals 13 residues. The chain's CDR3 is CASSPTSSYEQYF. For the CDR3, the DNA is TGTGCCAGCAGTCCGACTAGCTCCTACGAGCAGTACTTC.

This clone is a singleton in its sample. V is TRBV6-1 and J is TRBJ1-1; D not certain. In germline, CDR1 is MNHNS, CDR2 SASEGT. The ends were cut back, 2 bases at V and 5 bases at J, with 6 bases in the middle. The CDR3 has 12 amino acids. The CDR3 sequence is CASSETGTEAFF. The CDR3 region has the DNA TGTGCCAGCAGTGAAACGGGGACTGAAGCTTTCTTT.

As DNA, the CDR3 is TGTGCCAGCAGCCTACGGACAACGGAACCTGGAAACACCATATATTTT. Translation: CASSLRTTEPGNTIYF. The J gene is TRBJ1-3, the V gene TRBV3-1 (or the pseudogene TRBV3-2), with D possibly matching TRBD1 (5 bases). The CDR3 loop spans 16 amino acids. Germline V CDR1 and CDR2: LGHDT, YNNKEL (reference sequence). V lost 4 bases and J lost 2, with 15 bases in between.

The chain is built from TRBV7-9 and TRBJ1-1; no reliable D call. Germline CDR1 reads SEHNR; CDR2 reads FQNEAQ (reference sequence). The CDR3 is made up of 12 amino acids. The V and J ends lost 0 bases and 12 bases respectively, with 11 bases between them. The chain's CDR3 is CASSLAPHYTFF. The CDR3 DNA follows: TGTGCCAGCAGCTTAGCACCTCATTACACTTTCTTT. Complete variable domain (other parts from reference TRBV7-9 and TRBJ1-1): DTGVSQNPRHKITKRGQNVTFRCDPISEHNRLYWYRQTLGQGPEFLTYFQNEAQLEKSRLLSDRFSAERPKGSFSTLEIQRTEQGDSAMYLCASSLAPHYTFFGQGTRLTVV.

CDR3 amino acids: CAWIFGGPRNYGYTF. The CDR3 nucleotides are TGTGCCTGGATATTTGGAGGGCCAAGGAACTATGGCTACACCTTC. The chain links TRBV30 to TRBJ1-2; D gene ambiguous. Trimming removed 4 bases at V and 2 bases at J, with 17 bases between. CDR1 is GTSNPN, CDR2 SVGIG, per germline (reference sequence). The CDR3 is 15 residues long.

The genes are TRBV6-5 and TRBJ1-2, with D unresolved. Germline loops: CDR1 MNHEY, CDR2 SVGAGI. The V end lost 2 bases, the J end lost 6 bases, and 7 bases lay between the germline ends. The CDR3 loop spans 12 amino acids. The chain's CDR3 is CASSYNRDGYTF. The CDR3 DNA is TGTGCCAGCAGTTACAATCGGGATGGCTACACCTTC.

This chain connects TRBV5-8 to TRBJ1-1, with a weak D call TRBD1 (6 bases). CDR3 length: 13 residues. Germline values: CDR1 SGHTS, CDR2 YDEGEE. V lost 2 bases and J lost 3, with 8 bases in between. CDR3 in DNA: TGTGCCAGCAGCTTCCGACAGGACACTGAAGCTTTCTTT. Translation gives CASSFRQDTEAFF.

The genes are TRBV4-1 and TRBJ1-5; D perhaps matches TRBD1 (5 bases). The CDR3 length is 17 residues. Trimming removed 0 bases at V and 1 base at J, with 13 bases between. Looked up from germline, CDR1 is MGHRA and CDR2 is YSYEKL. For the CDR3, the DNA is TGCGCCAGCAGCCAAGAACCGGGCAGGGCCAGCAATCAGCCCCAGCATTTT. It yields the protein CASSQEPGRASNQPQHF.

V gene TRBV14 combines with J gene TRBJ2-3; TRBD2 matches 13 bases. The CDR3 loop spans 16 amino acids. After removal of 6 bases from V and 5 bases from J, the junction contained 8 bases not matched to a gene. The V gene's germline CDR1 is SGHDN and CDR2 FVKESK. The CDR3 here is CASSPLTSGGRDTQYF. The DNA of the CDR3 is TGTGCCAGCAGTCCCCTGACTAGCGGGGGGAGAGATACGCAGTATTTT.

This clone has a handful of counts. The chain uses TRBV7-2 and TRBJ2-5, with TRBD1 matching 11 bases. With 3 bases clipped from V and 4 bases from J, the junction kept 1 base outside the gene matches. Germline lookup yields CDR1 SGHTA and CDR2 FQGNSA. The CDR3 length is 14 residues. CDR3 DNA sequence: TGTGCCAGCAGCTTGGACAGGGGGCGAGAGACCCAGTACTTC. Translation gives CASSLDRGRETQYF.

V is TRBV10-3 and J is TRBJ1-4; 8 bases are shared with TRBD1. The germline gives CDR1 ENHRY, CDR2 SYGVKD. Trimming cost V 5 bases and J 7 bases; bases outside gene matches: 9. The CDR3 sequence is 15 residues long. The CDR3 sequence: CAISPRGQESEKLFF. The CDR3 region has the DNA TGTGCCATCAGTCCTAGGGGACAGGAGAGTGAAAAACTGTTTTTT.

This sequence joins TRBV5-5 and TRBJ2-5; D is possibly TRBD1 (6 bases). Germline loops: CDR1 SGHKS, CDR2 YYEKEE (reference sequence). This CDR3 is built from 14 residues. The germline V and J ends were trimmed by 4 bases and 3 bases, with 13 bases remaining between them. The CDR3 here is CASSAPGTKETQYF. The CDR3 DNA follows: TGTGCCAGCAGCGCCCCCGGGACAAAAGAGACCCAGTACTTC.

The V and J genes are TRBV2 and TRBJ1-5; 9 bases agree with TRBD1. The CDR3 consists of 16 residues. Germline CDR1 reads SNHLY; CDR2 reads FYNNEI. J lost 10 bases, V lost 4 bases, and 14 bases had no gene match. The CDR3 region is CASSVTGGVKVGPQHF. The CDR3 DNA sequence: TGTGCCAGCAGTGTAACAGGGGGCGTAAAGGTTGGCCCCCAGCATTTT. Full variable domain (rest looked up from reference TRBV2 and TRBJ1-5): EPEVTQTPSHQVTQMGQEVILRCVPISNHLYFYWYRQILGQKVEFLVSFYNNEISEKSEIFDDQFSVERPDGSNFTLKIRSTKLEDSAMYFCASSVTGGVKVGPQHFGDGTRLSIL.

The J gene is TRBJ2-3, the V gene TRBV12-2; the table's D call, TRBD1, has no DNA check behind it. TRBV12-2 is marked as a pseudogene. There are 18 residues in the CDR3. CDR3 sequence (DNA): TGTGCAAGTCGCCCCACCCCGGACAGGGGGCGCTTTGGAGATACGCAGTATTTT. As protein: CASRPTPDRGRFGDTQYF.

This clone was seen once. The sample has other DNA sequences that encode this CDR3 too. The rearrangement uses TRBV6-5 and TRBJ2-7; D is unresolved. V was cut by 5 bases and J by 0 bases, with 5 bases left in between. The CDR3 is 12 amino acids. CDR1 and CDR2 (germline): MNHEY, SVGAGI. The CDR3 nucleotides read TGTGCCAGCAGTCCCTCCTCCTACGAGCAGTACTTC. Protein sequence: CASSPSSYEQYF.

The chain recombines TRBV27 with TRBJ1-1; 9 bases are shared with TRBD1. Germline V gene data show CDR1 as MNHEY and CDR2 as SMNVEV (reference sequence). The CDR3 covers 17 residues. Germline trimming cut 7 bases from V and 0 bases from J; bases unmatched to any gene: 12. CDR3 bases: TGTGCCAGCACGAAGGGACAGGGAATTGGAATGAACACTGAAGCTTTCTTT. Its translation is CASTKGQGIGMNTEAFF.